The source of this T cell receptor beta chain is a study of CD8 T cells in ankylosing spondylitis. General observations from the study: Matched ankylosing spondylitis synovial fluid reportedly contained a significantly enriched population of disease-linked clones. Disease-linked clones bore a CD8+ phenotype, appearing relatively rarely in peripheral blood.

V lost 5 bases and J lost 12, with 17 bases in between. This CDR3 contains 13 residues. Using its own MiXCR run on the 5' RACE reads, TCRdb lists one record per CDR3 protein. The sample consists of some 240,000 distinct CDR3 sequences, roughly a quarter of them appearing once. Turning to this clonotype: Antigen unknown.

The TCR was taken from a male donor with ankylosing spondylitis or in good health (not recorded which). Material: blood, either unsorted or a sorted T cell fraction (not recorded which). The chain employs TRBV12-3 or TRBV12-4 and TRBJ2-1; maybe TRBD1 (5 bases). The CDR3 loop reads CASSPPGLRGQFF. Written as DNA, the CDR3 is TGTGCCAGCAGTCCCCCGGGCCTAAGGGGGCAGTTCTTC.